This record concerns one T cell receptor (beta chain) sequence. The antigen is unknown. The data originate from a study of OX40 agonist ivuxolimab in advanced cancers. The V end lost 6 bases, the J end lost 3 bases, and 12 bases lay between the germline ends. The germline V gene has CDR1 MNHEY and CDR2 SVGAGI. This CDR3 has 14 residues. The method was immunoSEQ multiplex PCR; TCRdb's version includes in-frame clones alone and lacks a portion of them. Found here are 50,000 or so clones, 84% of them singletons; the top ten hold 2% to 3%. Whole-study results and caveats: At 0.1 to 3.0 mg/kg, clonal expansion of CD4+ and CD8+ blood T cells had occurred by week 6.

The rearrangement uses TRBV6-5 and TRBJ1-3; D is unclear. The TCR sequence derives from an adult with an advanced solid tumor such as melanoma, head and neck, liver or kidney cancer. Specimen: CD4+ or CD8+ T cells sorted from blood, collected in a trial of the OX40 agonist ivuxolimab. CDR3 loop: CASRKKAFGNTIYF. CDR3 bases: TGTGCCAGCAGGAAAAAGGCATTTGGAAACACCATATATTTT.